The 27 T cell receptor beta chains below were found in one sample sequenced in a study of cytomegalovirus exposure and HLA in healthy donors. TCRdb keeps only in-frame clones here, not all; method: immunoSEQ multiplex PCR. The table shows about 240,000 clones, with around 88% occurring only once. The sample consisted of PBMCs. Receptors were obtained from a woman aged 30 to 39 in good health and CMV-seropositive.

J is TRBJ2-2 and V is TRBV7-6, with 11 bases matching TRBD2. Germline V CDR1 and CDR2: SGHVS, FNYEAQ. This CDR3 is built from 19 residues. J lost 1 base, V lost 5 bases, and 12 bases had no gene match. CDR3 residues: CASSPLAGGGQVNTGELFF. DNA of the CDR3: TGTGCCAGCAGCCCTCTAGCGGGAGGAGGTCAAGTGAACACCGGGGAGCTGTTTTTT.

This chain links TRBV28 with TRBJ2-7; 8 bases are a match to TRBD1. CDR3 length: 16 amino acids. The junction had 14 bases not matched to a gene; V was cut back by 6 bases and J by 4 bases. Germline V gene data show CDR1 as MDHEN and CDR2 as SYDVKM. The CDR3 coding sequence is TGTGCCAGCAGACCCGGCGCAGGGGGCTATTATTACGAGCAGTACTTC. It is translated as CASRPGAGGYYYEQYF.

V and J are TRBV2 and TRBJ2-7; 10 bases agree with TRBD2. With V trimmed by 6 bases and J by 12 bases, 17 bases remained unmatched. Germline V CDR1 and CDR2: SNHLY, FYNNEI. The CDR3 totals 15 residues. CDR3 nucleotides: TGTGCCAGCAGCGTTAACAGGGACCTAGCGGGAGCTAGGTACTTC. Its protein is CASSVNRDLAGARYF.

J is TRBJ2-1 and V is TRBV5-8; D perhaps matches TRBD2 (5 bases). V lost 4 bases and J lost 6, with 26 bases in between. The CDR3 consists of 18 residues. CDR1 is SGHTS and CDR2 is YDEGEE in the germline V gene. The CDR3 region is CASSVSHGAASPSNEQFF. CDR3 DNA: TGTGCCAGCAGCGTCAGTCACGGAGCGGCTAGCCCTTCCAATGAGCAGTTCTTC.

The V gene is TRBV28, the J gene TRBJ1-1; TRBD1 aligns across 9 bases. The germline V gene has CDR1 MDHEN and CDR2 SYDVKM. V lost 5 bases, J lost 4 bases, and 5 bases stayed unmatched. The length of the CDR3 is 14 residues. As DNA, the CDR3 is TGTGCCAGCAGTCCCGGACAGGGGAGCACTGAAGCTTTCTTT. This translates into CASSPGQGSTEAFF.

This clone was found once. The identical CDR3 is also encoded by other nucleotide sequences in the sample. The rearrangement uses TRBV27 and TRBJ2-7; D remains unclear. This CDR3 has 12 residues. V lost 5 bases and J 0 bases, leaving 5 bases between the germline ends. CDR1 MNHEY and CDR2 SMNVEV come from the germline V gene (reference sequence). The CDR3 reads CASSPSSYEQYF. CDR3 DNA: TGTGCCAGCAGTCCGAGCTCCTACGAGCAGTACTTC.

V is TRBV27 and J is TRBJ1-2; D is ambiguous. Germline V gene lookup returns CDR1 MNHEY and CDR2 SMNVEV (reference sequence). Trimming stripped 3 bases from V and 4 bases from J, with 12 bases between. CDR3 length: 14 amino acids. For the CDR3, the DNA is TGTGCCAGCAGTTTCAGGCAGAAACTCTATGGCTACACCTTC. It yields the protein CASSFRQKLYGYTF.

This clone was detected once. V gene TRBV5-1 combines with J gene TRBJ2-1; tentatively, D is TRBD1 (7 bases). Germline values: CDR1 SGHRS, CDR2 YFSETQ. V gave up 4 bases and J gave up 9 bases, with 14 bases separating them. The CDR3 runs to 13 residues. The CDR3 loop reads CASSPAGGGEQFF. The CDR3 DNA reads TGCGCCAGCAGCCCTGCAGGGGGAGGTGAGCAGTTCTTC.

The gene calls are TRBV30 and TRBJ2-7; 9 bases align to TRBD1. Germline lookup yields CDR1 GTSNPN and CDR2 SVGIG (reference sequence). Trimming cost V 5 bases and J 2 bases; bases outside gene matches: 4. The CDR3 loop spans 13 amino acids. The CDR3 region is CAWARQGAYEQYF. In DNA, the CDR3 is TGTGCCTGGGCAAGACAGGGGGCCTACGAGCAGTACTTC.

The rearrangement joins TRBV27 to TRBJ1-4; TRBD1 matches 8 bases. The CDR3 extends over 19 amino acids. The J segment lost 0 bases and the V segment lost 4 bases, leaving 13 bases of the junction unmatched. CDR1 and CDR2 from the germline V gene are MNHEY and SMNVEV (reference sequence). This CDR3 is CASSSARTGILATNEKLFF. The CDR3, as DNA: TGTGCCAGCAGTTCCGCCAGGACAGGGATTTTGGCAACTAATGAAAAACTGTTTTTT.

The chain carries TRBV6-1 and TRBJ2-1; 7 nucleotides match TRBD1. With V trimmed by 5 bases and J by 6 bases, 7 bases remained unmatched. The CDR3 is 14 residues long. Germline V gene lookup returns CDR1 MNHNS and CDR2 SASEGT. CDR3 amino acids: CASSRFQGVNEQFF. The CDR3 nucleotides are TGTGCCAGCAGTCGATTTCAGGGGGTCAATGAGCAGTTCTTC.

The chain couples TRBV5-1 to TRBJ2-5, with TRBD1 matching 8 bases. CDR1 is SGHRS and CDR2 is YFSETQ in the germline V gene. There are 14 residues in the CDR3. The V gene end was trimmed by 3 bases and the J gene end by 1 base; junction bases not matched to a gene: 2. CDR3 in amino acids: CASSYGTGQETQYF. The CDR3 DNA follows: TGCGCCAGCAGCTACGGGACAGGCCAAGAGACCCAGTACTTC.

The chain joins TRBV27 to TRBJ2-2, with a possible D match to TRBD2 (5 bases). V lost 7 bases, J lost 2 bases, and 11 bases lay in between. The CDR3 contains 14 residues. Germline V gene sequence: CDR1 MNHEY, CDR2 SMNVEV (reference sequence). CDR3 loop: CASIDAGNTGELFF. CDR3 DNA sequence: TGTGCCAGCATTGACGCGGGTAACACCGGGGAGCTGTTTTTT.

J is TRBJ1-4 and V is TRBV27; 9 nucleotides line up with TRBD1. The junction had 6 bases not matched to a gene; V was cut back by 4 bases and J by 3 bases. The CDR3 covers 16 residues. CDR1 MNHEY and CDR2 SMNVEV come from the germline V gene (reference sequence). CDR3 protein: CASSYGQGFPNEKLFF. CDR3 nucleotides: TGTGCCAGCAGTTATGGACAGGGGTTTCCTAATGAAAAACTGTTTTTT.

CDR3 nucleotides: TGTGCCAGCAGCTTGGCCTCTACAGGGGATGGCTACACCTTC. It encodes CASSLASTGDGYTF. The chain combines TRBV5-4 with TRBJ1-2; 7 nucleotides line up with TRBD1. This CDR3 is built from 14 residues. The J segment lost 6 bases and the V segment lost 0 bases, leaving 5 bases of the junction unmatched. CDR1 is SGHNT and CDR2 is YYREEE in the germline V gene (reference sequence). The full variable domain, completed using reference TRBV5-4 and TRBJ1-2, is ETGVTQSPTHLIKTRGQQVTLRCSSQSGHNTVSWYQQALGQGPQFIFQYYREEENGRGNFPPRFSGLQFPNYSSELNVNALELDDSALYLCASSLASTGDGYTFGSGTRLTVV.

The V gene is TRBV9, the J gene TRBJ2-3; D gene ambiguous. Germline loops: CDR1 SGDLS, CDR2 YYNGEE. The CDR3 has 14 residues. V shed 4 bases and J shed 6 bases, with 15 bases lying between them. The DNA of the CDR3 is TGTGCCAGCAGCCTTACCCCCAGGTTGGATACGCAGTATTTT. This codes for CASSLTPRLDTQYF.

This sequence joins TRBV11-2 and TRBJ2-7; 13 nucleotides align to TRBD2. The CDR3 extends over 19 amino acids. Germline assignment: CDR1 SGHAT and CDR2 FQNNGV. The V gene end was trimmed by 1 base and the J gene end by 0 bases; junction bases not matched to a gene: 9. The CDR3 reads CASSLGLGTSGVFSYEQYF. Written as DNA, the CDR3 is TGTGCCAGCAGCTTAGGCCTAGGGACTAGCGGGGTTTTCTCCTACGAGCAGTACTTC. Supplemented by reference TRBV11-2 and TRBJ2-7, the full variable domain reads EAGVAQSPRYKIIEKRQSVAFWCNPISGHATLYWYQQILGQGPKLLIQFQNNGVVDDSQLPKDRFSAERLKGVDSTLKIQPAKLEDSAVYLCASSLGLGTSGVFSYEQYFGPGTRLTVT.

The V gene is TRBV7-6, the J gene TRBJ2-5; 8 nucleotides line up with TRBD2. V dropped 6 bases and J dropped 4; count of bases not matched to a gene: 10. The germline V gene has CDR1 SGHVS and CDR2 FNYEAQ. The CDR3 is made up of 15 amino acids. CDR3 in DNA: TGTGCCAGCAGTTACGGGGGGGCAGGTGGAGAGACCCAGTACTTC. Amino acids: CASSYGGAGGETQYF.

The V and J genes are TRBV28 and TRBJ1-1; perhaps TRBD1 as D (5 bases). The germline V gene has CDR1 MDHEN and CDR2 SYDVKM. The ends were cut back, 3 bases at V and 4 bases at J, with 9 bases in the middle. CDR3 size: 13 residues. This chain's CDR3 is CASSFREVTEAFF. The CDR3 nucleotides read TGTGCCAGCAGTTTCAGGGAAGTCACTGAAGCTTTCTTT.

This sequence joins TRBV7-6 and TRBJ2-1; D may be TRBD2 (6 bases). CDR1 is SGHVS, CDR2 FNYEAQ, per germline. Trimming pared 1 base from V and 0 bases from J, leaving 22 bases between. This CDR3 is built from 20 residues. The CDR3 region is CASSLEVSVWGLISYNEQFF. CDR3 sequence (DNA): TGTGCCAGCAGCTTAGAAGTAAGTGTGTGGGGACTCATCTCCTACAATGAGCAGTTCTTC.

A few counts support this clone. The chain joins TRBV5-1 to TRBJ2-7, with 9 positions matching TRBD2. Germline CDR1 reads SGHRS; CDR2 reads YFSETQ. The junction had 18 bases not matched to a gene; V was cut back by 4 bases and J by 1 base. The CDR3 consists of 19 residues. CDR3 DNA: TGCGCCAGCAGCCCCTATAGGGGAGTTCGGCTAGCGGGATCCTACGAGCAGTACTTC. This gives the protein CASSPYRGVRLAGSYEQYF.

The gene calls are TRBV11-3 and TRBJ1-1; D is perhaps TRBD1 (5 bases). CDR3 size: 13 residues. Germline lookup yields CDR1 SGHNT and CDR2 YENEEA. V shed 1 base and J shed 7 bases, with 10 bases lying between them. The DNA for the CDR3 is TGTGCCAGCAGCTTAGGGTCGACAGTTGAAGCTTTCTTT. Its translation is CASSLGSTVEAFF.

This rearrangement joins TRBV10-1 to TRBJ2-7; TRBD2 matches at 11 bases. Germline V gives CDR1 WNHNN, CDR2 SYGVQD (reference sequence). The CDR3 loop spans 14 amino acids. J was trimmed by 6 bases and V by 5 bases; bases with no gene match: 6. CDR3 in amino acids: CASSQPGTSGEQYF. DNA of the CDR3: TGCGCCAGCAGTCAACCTGGGACTAGCGGCGAGCAGTACTTC.

The CDR3 region has the DNA TGTGCCAGCAGTTATGGGGGGGGCCGGGAGCAGTACTTC. Its translation is CASSYGGGREQYF. The rearrangement joins TRBV27 to TRBJ2-7, with D possibly being TRBD2 (7 bases). The length of the CDR3 is 13 residues. V lost 4 bases, J lost 7 bases, and 14 bases lay in between. The germline V gene encodes CDR1 MNHEY and CDR2 SMNVEV (reference sequence).

A word on this clone: The sample carries other DNA sequences with the same CDR3. The chain recombines TRBV5-1 with TRBJ2-7; TRBD2 matches 11 bases. CDR1 is SGHRS and CDR2 is YFSETQ in the germline V gene. The CDR3 spans 14 residues. V shed 2 bases and J 4 bases; nucleotides not matched to a gene: 2. The CDR3 DNA sequence: TGCGCCAGCAGCTTCGGGACTAGCGGATACGAGCAGTACTTC. It specifies CASSFGTSGYEQYF.

The table lists this clone with a count of one. This chain links TRBV14 with TRBJ2-5; 9 nucleotides match TRBD2. CDR3 length: 16 amino acids. Germline lookup yields CDR1 SGHDN and CDR2 FVKESK. Losses at the gene ends were 0 bases for V and 1 base for J; bases not matched to a gene: 3. CDR3 amino acids: CASSQDAGGPQETQYF. In nucleotides, the CDR3 is TGTGCCAGCAGCCAAGACGCGGGAGGGCCCCAAGAGACCCAGTACTTC.

V usage is TRBV6-5 and J usage is TRBJ1-1; tentative D call: TRBD1 (5 bases). This CDR3 is built from 15 residues. Germline-derived CDR1 and CDR2 are MNHEY and SVGAGI. The germline V and J ends were trimmed by 0 bases and 3 bases, with 11 bases remaining between them. The CDR3 sequence is CASSYSDRVDTEAFF. The CDR3 coding sequence is TGTGCCAGCAGTTACTCAGACAGAGTGGACACTGAAGCTTTCTTT.